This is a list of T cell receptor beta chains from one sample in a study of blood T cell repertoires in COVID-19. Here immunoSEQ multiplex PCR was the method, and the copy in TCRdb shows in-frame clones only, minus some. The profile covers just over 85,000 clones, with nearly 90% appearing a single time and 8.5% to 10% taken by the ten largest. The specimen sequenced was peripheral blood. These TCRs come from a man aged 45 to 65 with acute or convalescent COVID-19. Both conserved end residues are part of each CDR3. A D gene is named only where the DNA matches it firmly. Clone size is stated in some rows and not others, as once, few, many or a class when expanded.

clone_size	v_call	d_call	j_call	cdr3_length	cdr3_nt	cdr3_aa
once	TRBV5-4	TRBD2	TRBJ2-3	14	TGTGCCAGCAGCTCGGGACTAGATATGAATACGCAGTATTTT	CASSSGLDMNTQYF
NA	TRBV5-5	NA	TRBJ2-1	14	TGTGCCAGCAGCCCCCGCGGCGGGCCGGATGAGCAGTTCTTC	CASSPRGGPDEQFF
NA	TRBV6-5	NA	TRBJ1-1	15	TGTGCCAGCAGTTATGGGGCAGGGTCCCCATCTGAAGCTTTCTTT	CASSYGAGSPSEAFF
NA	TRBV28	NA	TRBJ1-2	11	TGTGCCAGTGGACAGTCCTATGGCTACACCTTC	CASGQSYGYTF
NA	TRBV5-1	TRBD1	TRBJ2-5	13	TGCGCCAGCAGGGATGACAGGGTAGAGACCCAGTACTTC	CASRDDRVETQYF
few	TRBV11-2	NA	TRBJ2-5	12	TGTGCCAGCAGCTTTTCCAGGGAGACCCAGTACTTC	CASSFSRETQYF
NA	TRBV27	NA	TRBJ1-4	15	TGTGCCAGCAGTCAATGGGCCGCACGGAATGAAAAACTGTTTTTT	CASSQWAARNEKLFF
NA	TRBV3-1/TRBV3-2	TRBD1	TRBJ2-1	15	TGTGCCAGCAGCGAAGGGACAGGAGCATACAATGAGCAGTTCTTC	CASSEGTGAYNEQFF
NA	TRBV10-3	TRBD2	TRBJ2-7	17	TGTGCCATCAGTGCCAACTTTGGGGGGGACGTCCTAAACGAGCAGTACTTC	CAISANFGGDVLNEQYF
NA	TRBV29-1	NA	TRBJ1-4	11	TGCAGCGTCGAGAGGAATGAAAAACTGTTTTTT	CSVERNEKLFF
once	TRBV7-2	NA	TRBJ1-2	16	TGTGCCAGCAGCTCCCCTCCGGGTCTTAGGTCGTATGGCTACACCTTC	CASSSPPGLRSYGYTF
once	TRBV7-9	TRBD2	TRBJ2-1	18	TGTGCCAGCAGCCATCCGCCGGGACTAGCGGGGGTGCACAATGAGCAGTTCTTC	CASSHPPGLAGVHNEQFF
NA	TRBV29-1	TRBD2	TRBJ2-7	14	TGCAGCGTCGGGACTAGCGGGGGGGCATACGAGCAGTACTTC	CSVGTSGGAYEQYF
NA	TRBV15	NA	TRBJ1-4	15	TGTGCCACCAGCAGAGATTTAGCAACTAATGAAAAACTGTTTTTT	CATSRDLATNEKLFF
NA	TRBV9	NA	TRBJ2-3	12	TGTGCCAGCAGCGTTGAGAGAGATACGCAGTATTTT	CASSVERDTQYF
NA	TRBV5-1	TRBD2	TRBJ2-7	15	TGCGCCAGCAGCTTGGCTAGCGGAAGTTTCTACGAGCAGTACTTC	CASSLASGSFYEQYF
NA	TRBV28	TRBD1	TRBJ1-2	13	TGTGCCAGCAGCCTCACAGGGGTCTGGGGCTACACCTTC	CASSLTGVWGYTF
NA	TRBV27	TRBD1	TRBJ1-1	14	TGTGCCAGCAGTATTCAGGACAGGGGTGCTGAAGCTTTCTTT	CASSIQDRGAEAFF